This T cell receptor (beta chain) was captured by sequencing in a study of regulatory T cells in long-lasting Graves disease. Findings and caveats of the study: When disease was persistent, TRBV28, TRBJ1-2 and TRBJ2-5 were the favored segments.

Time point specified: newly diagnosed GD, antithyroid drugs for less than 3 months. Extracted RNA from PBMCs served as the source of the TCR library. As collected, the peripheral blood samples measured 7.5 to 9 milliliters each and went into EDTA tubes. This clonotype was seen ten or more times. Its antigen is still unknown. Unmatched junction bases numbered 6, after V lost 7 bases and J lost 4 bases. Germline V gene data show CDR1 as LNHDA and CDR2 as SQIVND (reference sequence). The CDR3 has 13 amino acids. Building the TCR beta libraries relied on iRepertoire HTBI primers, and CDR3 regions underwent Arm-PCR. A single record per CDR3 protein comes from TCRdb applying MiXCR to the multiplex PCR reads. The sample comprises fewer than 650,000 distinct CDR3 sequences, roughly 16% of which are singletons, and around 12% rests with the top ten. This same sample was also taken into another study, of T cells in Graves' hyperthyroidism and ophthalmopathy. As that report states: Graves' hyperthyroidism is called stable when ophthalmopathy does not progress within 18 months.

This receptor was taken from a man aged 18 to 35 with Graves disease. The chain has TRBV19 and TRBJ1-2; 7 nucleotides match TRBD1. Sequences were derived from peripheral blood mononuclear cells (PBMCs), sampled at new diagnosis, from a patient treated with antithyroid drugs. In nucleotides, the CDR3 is TGTGCCAGTACGCTGGGACAGAGCTATGGCTACACCTTC. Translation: CASTLGQSYGYTF.